The next 29 T cell receptor delta chains were all read from a single sample in a study of gamma-delta chains in newborns, infants, children. TCRdb re-called the reads with CATT. The sample shows some 5,700 delta-chain clones, 1.5% to 2.5% of them seen only once. The material sequenced was blood. Receptor source: a child who was a newborn, infant or young child, either healthy, febrile or measles-vaccinated (not recorded which).

Notes on this clone: A far larger clone is a single base away, which makes a read error likely. Additional DNA sequences in this sample encode the identical CDR3. J is TRDJ3 and V is TRDV2, with TRDD3 matching over 7 bases. The length of the CDR3 is 20 residues. Germline V gene data show CDR1 as GEAIGNYY and CDR2 as EKD. CDR3 in amino acids: CACDAAFTGASSWDTRQMFF. The CDR3 DNA follows: TGTGCCTGTGACGCAGCCTTTACTGGGGCCAGCTCCTGGGACACCCGCCAGATGTTTTTC.

This clone is medium-sized. V and J are TRDV2 and TRDJ3, with 11 bases lining up with TRDD3. Germline values: CDR1 GEAIGNYY, CDR2 EKD. This CDR3 spans 20 amino acids. With V trimmed by 0 bases and J by 0 bases, 6 bases remained unmatched. The chain's CDR3 is CACDTAEWGIRSWDTRQMFF. As DNA, the CDR3 is TGTGCCTGTGACACCGCGGAGTGGGGGATACGCTCCTGGGACACCCGACAGATGTTTTTC.

The chain joins TRDV2 to TRDJ3; TRDD3 matches at 11 bases. Trimming cost V 3 bases and J 2 bases; bases outside gene matches: 11. Germline V gives CDR1 GEAIGNYY, CDR2 EKD. The CDR3 is 20 amino acids. Here the CDR3 DNA reads TGTGCCTGTGACGCCGTGGATGGGGGATACGATCCCTGGGACACCCGACAGATGTTTTTC. Its protein is CACDAVDGGYDPWDTRQMFF.

This clone is labeled large. The same CDR3 can be traced to other DNA sequences in this sample. The chain recombines TRAV29/DV5 with TRDJ2, with 10 bases identical to TRDD3. The CDR3 consists of 14 residues. The germline gives CDR1 NSMFDY, CDR2 ISSIKDK. After removal of 4 bases from V and 1 base from J, the junction contained 1 base not matched to a gene. CDR3 DNA: TGTGCAGCATACTGGGGGATTTTGACAGCACAACTCTTCTTT. As protein: CAAYWGILTAQLFF.

This clone was seen only a few times. At residue 15, the TCRdb protein and translated DNA are inconsistent; the protein given comes from the DNA. The rearrangement links TRDV2 to TRDJ3, with D possibly matching TRDD3 (5 bases). The CDR3 runs to 18 residues. Germline CDR1 is GEAIGNYY and CDR2 is EKD. Here the CDR3 reads CACDTGGPLAWDTRRMFF. CDR3 nucleotide sequence: TGTGCCTGTGACACCGGAGGACCCCTTGCCTGGGACACCCGACGGATGTTTTTC.

J is TRDJ3 and V is TRDV2, with 8 bases that match TRDD3. Germline V gene sequence: CDR1 GEAIGNYY, CDR2 EKD. V lost 0 bases to trimming and J lost 0 bases; unmatched junction nucleotides: 6. The CDR3 is 19 residues long. The CDR3 DNA reads TGTGCCTGTGACACCTGGGGGATCCTCAGCTCCTGGGACACCCGACAGATGTTTTTC. Its translation: CACDTWGILSSWDTRQMFF.

This clone was detected only a few times. A far larger clone is one base from this, pointing to a likely read error. The sample has other DNA sequences that encode this CDR3 too. V and J are TRDV2 and TRDJ3, with 11 bases lining up with TRDD3. Germline-derived CDR1 and CDR2 are GEAIGNYY and EKD. This CDR3 is built from 19 residues. CDR3 amino acids: CACDTVLGDKTWDTRQMFF. The CDR3 nucleotides are TGTGCCTGTGACACCGTACTGGGGGATAAAACCTGGGACACCCGGCAGATGTTTTTC.

Note on this clone: TCRdb pairs this DNA with a much larger clone's protein that differs at residue 3, likely a read error; the protein shown was translated from the DNA. The chain has TRDV2 and TRDJ3; D is possibly TRDD3 (6 bases). This CDR3 comprises 18 residues. Germline CDR1 GEAIGNYY, CDR2 EKD. The CDR3, as DNA: TGTGCCCGTGACACGTGGGGGCCTAATACCTGGGACACCCGACAGATGTTTTTC. Translating it yields CARDTWGPNTWDTRQMFF.

This clone is labeled medium-sized. J is TRDJ3 and V is TRDV2; no firm D call. The CDR3 is made up of 17 amino acids. Germline V gene lookup returns CDR1 GEAIGNYY and CDR2 EKD. Trimming cost V 3 bases and J 0 bases, with 11 bases left between them. The CDR3 here is CACDGASSSWDTRQMFF. CDR3 nucleotides: TGTGCCTGTGACGGGGCCTCCAGCTCCTGGGACACCCGACAGATGTTTTTC.

This clone is medium-sized within its sample. This CDR3 is also generated by other DNA sequences in the sample. This chain links TRDV2 with TRDJ3; 11 positions match TRDD3. Looked up from germline, CDR1 is GEAIGNYY and CDR2 is EKD. CDR3 length: 18 residues. V was clipped by 2 bases and J by 2 bases; unmatched bases: 4. This CDR3 reads CACDMGDTRTWDTRQMFF. CDR3 DNA sequence: TGTGCCTGTGACATGGGGGATACGCGTACCTGGGACACCCGACAGATGTTTTTC.

This clone was observed a handful of times. This is likely an artifact of a read error, given a far larger clone one base away. The sample holds other DNA sequences that translate to the same CDR3. The chain carries TRDV2 and TRDJ3; TRDD3 matches 8 bases. Germline V CDR1 and CDR2: GEAIGNYY, EKD. This CDR3 comprises 18 residues. The CDR3 DNA is TGTGCATGTGACACCGGCTGGGGGAGCTCCTGGGACACCCGACAGATGTTTTTC. It specifies CACDTGWGSSWDTRQMFF.

Worth noting for this clone: Since a much larger clone is just one base distant, this may be a read error. V is TRDV2 and J is TRDJ2, with 9 bases identical to TRDD3. Germline V gene lookup returns CDR1 GEAIGNYY and CDR2 EKD. CDR3 size: 17 residues. The junction had 12 bases not matched to a gene; V was cut back by 0 bases and J by 8 bases. CDR3 region: CACDTVSPRGIPAQLFF. As DNA, the CDR3 is TGTGCCTGTGACACCGTGAGTCCACGGGGGATACCGGCACAACTCTTCTTT.

Note on this clone: A much larger clone lies one base from this, so it may be a read error. The chain is built from TRDV2 and TRDJ3, with 11 bases identical to TRDD3. The CDR3 covers 21 residues. In germline, CDR1 is GEAIGNYY, CDR2 EKD. DNA for the CDR3: TGTGCCTGTGACACCGTTGGTGGGGGATACGCGAAATCCTGGGACGCCCGACAGATGTTTTTC. As protein: CACDTVGGGYAKSWDARQMFF.

As concerns this clone: The protein given by TCRdb reflects a much larger clone and differs at residue 17 from this DNA's translation, likely from a read error; the protein shown is the DNA's translation. V gene TRDV2 combines with J gene TRDJ3; 12 nucleotides match TRDD3. Germline V gene sequence: CDR1 GEAIGNYY, CDR2 EKD. The CDR3 has 20 amino acids. In DNA form, the CDR3 reads TGTGCCTGTGACACCCACTGGGGGATACAGAGCTCCTGGGACACCCGACGGATGTTTTTC. It is translated as CACDTHWGIQSSWDTRRMFF.

This clone has only a few counts. The junction departs from germline at one end; a sequencing error may be responsible. Other DNA sequences within the sample encode an identical CDR3. The chain has TRDV2 and TRDJ2; TRDD3 aligns across 8 bases. CDR1 and CDR2 from the germline V gene are GEAIGNYY and EKD. The CDR3 is made up of 14 amino acids. Here the CDR3 DNA reads TGTGCCTCTGACAGATTGGGGGATACAGCACAACTCTTCTTT. Its translation is CASDRLGDTAQLFF.

Details on this clone: This may come from a read error, since a much larger clone is one base off. The sample carries other DNA sequences with the same CDR3. The chain is built from TRDV2 and TRDJ3, with 8 nucleotides matching TRDD3. Looked up from germline, CDR1 is GEAIGNYY and CDR2 is EKD. The CDR3 totals 19 residues. V dropped 0 bases and J dropped 2; count of bases not matched to a gene: 8. The CDR3 nucleotides are TGTGCCTGTGACACCCTATTGGGGGATGGTACCTGGGACACCCGACAGATGTTTTTC. Its translation is CACDTLLGDGTWDTRQMFF.

Remarks on this clone: The protein in TCRdb stems from a much larger clone and differs at residue 11 from this DNA's translation, likely a read error; here the protein is translated from the DNA. The sample has other DNA sequences that encode this CDR3 too. CDR3 loop: CACDTGGYSSRDTRQMFF. Here the CDR3 DNA reads TGTGCCTGTGACACTGGGGGATACAGCTCCCGGGACACCCGACAGATGTTTTTC. The chain couples TRDV2 to TRDJ3, with 10 bases that match TRDD3. Germline values: CDR1 GEAIGNYY, CDR2 EKD. The CDR3 is 18 residues long.

Points on this clone: TCRdb assigns this DNA the protein of a much larger clone, which departs from its translation at residue 16; this likely reflects a read error, and the protein shown comes from translating the DNA. This sequence joins TRDV2 and TRDJ3, with D possibly matching TRDD3 (5 bases). The germline gives CDR1 GEAIGNYY, CDR2 EKD. The CDR3 runs 18 residues. Here the CDR3 DNA reads TGTGCCTGTGACACCTGGGGACTCAGCTCCTGGGACACCCGACAGACGTTTTTC. It translates to CACDTWGLSSWDTRQTFF.

As regards this clone: A much larger clone sits a single nucleotide away, making a read error possible. The same CDR3 also results from other DNA sequences found in this sample. This rearrangement joins TRDV2 to TRDJ2; 9 bases fit TRDD3. Germline V lookup: CDR1 GEAIGNYY, CDR2 EKD. There are 16 residues in the CDR3. In nucleotides, the CDR3 is TGTGCCTGTGACATACTGGGGGAAGCTTTGACAGCCCAACTCTTCTTT. Translated: CACDILGEALTAQLFF.

Of note for this clone: The TCRdb protein comes from a much larger clone and disagrees with this DNA's translation at residue 16, likely due to a read error; the protein given here is derived from the DNA. The V and J genes are TRDV2 and TRDJ3; TRDD3 agrees at 12 bases. CDR3 length: 18 residues. From germline, CDR1 is GEAIGNYY and CDR2 EKD. For the CDR3, the DNA is TGTGCCTGTGACTCTGGGGGATACGCAGTCTGGGACACCCGACAGATATTTTTC. Translating it yields CACDSGGYAVWDTRQIFF.

This clone has only a few counts. The rearrangement links TRDV2 to TRDJ3; 9 bases are a match to TRDD3. CDR3 length: 17 residues. V lost 2 bases to trimming and J lost 3 bases; unmatched junction nucleotides: 4. Germline CDR1 is GEAIGNYY and CDR2 is EKD. CDR3 nucleotide sequence: TGTGCCTGTGACATACTGGGGGAAGGCTGGGACACCCGACAGATGTTTTTC. This encodes CACDILGEGWDTRQMFF.

This clone was recorded a few times. This chain joins TRDV2 and TRDJ3; TRDD3 agrees at 9 bases. Trimming cost V 0 bases and J 2 bases; bases outside gene matches: 10. Germline lookup yields CDR1 GEAIGNYY and CDR2 EKD. This CDR3 has 20 residues. CDR3 sequence (DNA): TGTGCCTGTGACACCGTACTACTGGGGGACAACCCCTGGGACACCCGACAGATGTTTTTC. Protein sequence: CACDTVLLGDNPWDTRQMFF.

Details on this clone: The protein held in TCRdb is that of a much larger clone and does not match this DNA's translation at residue 9, likely because of a read error; the protein shown is translated from the DNA. J is TRDJ3 and V is TRDV2; TRDD3 aligns across 8 bases. The germline gives CDR1 GEAIGNYY, CDR2 EKD. This CDR3 is built from 19 residues. V dropped 3 bases and J dropped 2; count of bases not matched to a gene: 11. CDR3 region: CACDRVLGGRTWDTRQMFF. The CDR3 DNA sequence: TGTGCCTGTGACCGGGTACTGGGGGGTCGCACCTGGGACACCCGACAGATGTTTTTC.

As concerns this clone: With a far larger clone one base away, a read error is the likely cause. The same CDR3 is also encoded by other DNA sequences in this sample. V and J are TRDV2 and TRDJ3; TRDD3 aligns across 9 bases. The CDR3 contains 20 residues. The germline V gene has CDR1 GEAIGNYY and CDR2 EKD. The CDR3 loop reads CACDTGTGGASSWDTRQMFF. The CDR3 DNA reads as TGTGCCTGTGACACAGGCACTGGGGGAGCAAGCTCCTGGGACACCCGCCAGATGTTTTTC.

This clone was seen more than once but under ten times. TCRdb lists the protein of a much larger clone for this DNA, which differs at residue 5, so this is likely a read error; the protein given here is translated from the DNA itself. In nucleotides, the CDR3 is TGTGCCTGTGACCACTGGGGGATACAAAGCTCCTGGGACACCCGACAGATGTTTTTC. Translation: CACDHWGIQSSWDTRQMFF. The chain couples TRDV2 to TRDJ3; 12 bases map to TRDD3. Germline V gene sequence: CDR1 GEAIGNYY, CDR2 EKD. The V and J ends lost 3 bases and 0 bases, in that order; junction bases with no gene match: 5. The CDR3 length is 19 residues.

On this clone: A single base separates this from a much larger clone, so it may be a read error. The V call is TRDV2, the J call TRDJ3; TRDD3 matches at 13 bases. Trimming removed 2 bases from V and 0 bases from J; junction bases left unmatched: 3. Germline V gene data show CDR1 as GEAIGNYY and CDR2 as EKD. The CDR3 has 19 residues. The CDR3 nucleotides read TGTGCCTGTGACAAACTGGGGGATACGCCCTCCTGGGACACCCGACAGATGTTTTTC. Protein product: CACDKLGDTPSWDTRQMFF.

This clone was observed a few times. The protein given by TCRdb reflects a much larger clone and differs at residue 15 from this DNA's translation, likely from a read error; the protein shown is the DNA's translation. The chain has TRDV2 and TRDJ3; 12 nucleotides agree with TRDD3. This CDR3 is built from 17 residues. Germline V lookup: CDR1 GEAIGNYY, CDR2 EKD. The CDR3, as DNA: TGTGCCTGTGTCGGACTGGGGGATACCTGGGACACCCGACAGACGTTTTTC. Amino acid sequence: CACVGLGDTWDTRQTFF.

This clone was counted only a few times. With only one base between it and a far larger clone, this is likely a read error. This same CDR3 is encoded by further DNA sequences in the sample. This chain uses TRDV2 with TRDJ3; D might be TRDD3 (6 bases). The germline gives CDR1 GEAIGNYY, CDR2 EKD. The CDR3 runs 19 residues. The CDR3 bases are TGTGCCTGCGACACCGGAGGATACCATAGCTCCTGGGACACCCGACAGATGTTTTTC. It codes for CACDTGGYHSSWDTRQMFF.

In regard to this clone: A much larger clone lies one base from this, so it may be a read error. This same CDR3 is encoded by further DNA sequences in the sample. The chain carries TRDV2 and TRDJ3, with TRDD3 identical over 10 bases. V lost 0 bases to trimming and J lost 4 bases; unmatched junction nucleotides: 17. CDR1 GEAIGNYY and CDR2 EKD come from the germline V gene. The CDR3 extends over 22 amino acids. This chain's CDR3 is CACDTANGGYASSSWDTRQMFF. The CDR3 DNA reads TGTGCCTGTGACACCGCTAACGGGGGATACGCATCGAGCTCTTGGGACACCCGACAGATGTTTTTC.